This record covers a single T cell receptor beta chain. Antigen: not known. The protocol was immunoSEQ multiplex PCR, while the TCRdb copy is restricted to in-frame clones and leaves out a portion. The profile shows around 25,000 clones, about nine tenths of them singletons. Germline V gene lookup returns CDR1 SGHTA and CDR2 FQGNSA. The J segment lost 2 bases and the V segment lost 4 bases, leaving 5 bases of the junction unmatched. The CDR3 totals 15 residues. The data originate from a study of lymphopenia after photon versus proton radiotherapy. Study-level points and caveats: Proton therapy kept repertoires fairly stable, unlike photons, which gained effector/memory cells. Authors raise, but do not show, better survival with proton therapy. After lymphocyte nadir, photon-treated repertoires showed oligoclonal expansion, especially CD8+ Temra. In patients who died, overall survival fell as post-nadir TCR diversity dropped more.

The chain recombines TRBV7-2 with TRBJ2-7, with 10 bases identical to TRBD2. The sequence was collected from a woman between 45 and 65 years old with cholangiocarcinoma. The sample consisted of peripheral blood, taken from a patient treated with photon-based radiotherapy. DNA of the CDR3: TGTGCCAGCAGCTCCTTAGCGGGGGGTACCTACGAGCAGTACTTC. Translation gives CASSSLAGGTYEQYF.